A single sample gave rise to the 6 T cell receptor beta chains below, sequenced in a study of T cell repertoires in cytomegalovirus infection (dated by TCRdb to the late 2010s). Sequencing used an Illumina HiSeq 1500. TCRdb applied fastp at Q25 and MiXCR to the public reads, then kept only in-frame beta chains. All rows with the same CDR3 protein become a single entry with the most common DNA and genes. The sample profile shows around 290,000 distinct CDR3 sequences; roughly 24% of them were found once. The ten largest clonotypes hold around 14% of the sample. The specimen was PBMCs. The receptors come from a human donor in good health (CMV status not recorded). Some clones in this sample may be carry-over from other donors' samples.

The chain joins TRBV15 to TRBJ2-4; the D gene is possibly TRBD2 (6 bases). Germline-derived CDR1 and CDR2 are LNHNV and YYDKDF (reference sequence). CDR3 length: 17 residues. V shed 0 bases and J shed 1 base, with 13 bases lying between them. The CDR3 sequence: CATSRDLGDWAKNIQYF. CDR3 bases: TGTGCCACCAGCAGAGATTTGGGGGACTGGGCCAAAAACATTCAGTACTTC.

This sequence joins TRBV5-6 and TRBJ2-3; maybe TRBD1 (6 bases). Germline values: CDR1 SGHDT, CDR2 YYEEEE. This CDR3 contains 13 residues. Trimming removed 6 bases from V and 6 bases from J, with 14 bases in between. DNA for the CDR3: TGTGCCAGCAACTCTCAGGGGAAGGATACGCAGTATTTT. The encoded protein is CASNSQGKDTQYF. Full variable domain (remainder filled in from reference TRBV5-6 and TRBJ2-3): DAGVTQSPTHLIKTRGQQVTLRCSPKSGHDTVSWYQQALGQGPQFIFQYYEEEERQRGNFPDRFSGHQFPNYSSELNVNALLLGDSALYLCASNSQGKDTQYFGPGTRLTVL.

This clonotype was recorded at least ten times. This chain uses TRBV7-9 with TRBJ2-5; D gene unclear. This CDR3 comprises 15 residues. In germline, CDR1 is SEHNR, CDR2 FQNEAQ (reference sequence). Trimming took 5 bases from V and 2 from J, leaving 15 bases between them. The CDR3 nucleotides read TGTGCCAGCAGCCATCTATCATCAGGACAAGAGACCCAGTACTTC. Translated: CASSHLSSGQETQYF.

With regard to this clonotype: Being one base from a much bigger clone, this may be a read error. CDR3: CAGSLRGEGKQFF. CDR3 coding DNA: TGTGCCGGCAGCTTACGAGGGGAAGGAAAGCAGTTCTTC. This chain uses TRBV7-2 with TRBJ2-1; D tentatively reads TRBD1 or TRBD2 (5 bases each). The CDR3 is made up of 13 amino acids. The germline CDR1 and CDR2 sequences are SGHTA and FQGNSA. The variable domain in full, completed from reference TRBV7-2 and TRBJ2-1, reads GAGVSQSPSNKVTEKGKDVELRCDPISGHTALYWYRQSLGQGLEFLIYFQGNSAPDKSGLPSDRFSAERTGGSVSTLTIQRTQQEDSAVYLCAGSLRGEGKQFFGPGTRLTVL.

The chain uses TRBV7-2 and TRBJ1-5, with D unclear. Per germline, CDR1 SGHTA and CDR2 FQGNSA. This CDR3 region has 14 residues. The V end was cut by 2 bases, the J end by 6 bases, with 11 bases between. The CDR3 protein is CASSLLGLGQPQHF. CDR3 sequence (DNA): TGTGCCAGCAGCTTATTAGGGCTGGGTCAGCCCCAGCATTTT. The whole variable domain, remainder taken from reference TRBV7-2 and TRBJ1-5, is GAGVSQSPSNKVTEKGKDVELRCDPISGHTALYWYRQSLGQGLEFLIYFQGNSAPDKSGLPSDRFSAERTGGSVSTLTIQRTQQEDSAVYLCASSLLGLGQPQHFGDGTRLSIL.

This clonotype came up many times. This chain links TRBV14 with TRBJ2-7, with TRBD1 matching over 10 bases. The CDR3 length is 14 residues. The germline gives CDR1 SGHDN, CDR2 FVKESK. Trimming removed 4 bases from V and 3 bases from J; junction bases left unmatched: 3. The DNA of the CDR3 is TGTGCCAGCAGCCCAGGGACAGGGGTCTACGAGCAGTACTTC. Amino acid sequence: CASSPGTGVYEQYF. Based on the CDR3 plus reference TRBV14 and TRBJ2-7, the full variable domain is EAGVTQFPSHSVIEKGQTVTLRCDPISGHDNLYWYRRVMGKEIKFLLHFVKESKQDESGMPNNRFLAERTGGTYSTLKVQPAELEDSGVYFCASSPGTGVYEQYFGPGTRLTVT.